This T cell receptor (beta chain) was identified during a study of blood T cells in healthy people across ages. CDR3 length: 18 residues. Germline V gives CDR1 MNHEY, CDR2 SVGEGT. The ends lost 2 bases at V and 3 bases at J; junction bases unmatched: 12. This clonotype was counted at least ten times. Total RNA extracted from each sample amounted to at least 6 micrograms. A second PCR of 7 to 11 cycles used a sample-barcoded 5' primer and a J-beta primer mix. Sequencing recovered at least 2.5 million CDR3-containing paired-end reads from each sample. TCRdb fed the 5' RACE reads into MiXCR, producing one record per CDR3 protein. The top ten clones hold around 15% of a sample with around 870,000 distinct CDR3 sequences, under 30% of them seen once.

This rearrangement joins TRBV6-2 or TRBV6-3 to TRBJ2-7, with TRBD2 matching over 11 bases. This clonotype originated in a woman of 80 years or more in good health. The specimen was blood. The CDR3 loop reads CASSYTFDLAGGIYEQYF. The CDR3 DNA is TGTGCCAGCAGTTACACTTTCGACCTAGCGGGGGGAATCTACGAGCAGTACTTC.